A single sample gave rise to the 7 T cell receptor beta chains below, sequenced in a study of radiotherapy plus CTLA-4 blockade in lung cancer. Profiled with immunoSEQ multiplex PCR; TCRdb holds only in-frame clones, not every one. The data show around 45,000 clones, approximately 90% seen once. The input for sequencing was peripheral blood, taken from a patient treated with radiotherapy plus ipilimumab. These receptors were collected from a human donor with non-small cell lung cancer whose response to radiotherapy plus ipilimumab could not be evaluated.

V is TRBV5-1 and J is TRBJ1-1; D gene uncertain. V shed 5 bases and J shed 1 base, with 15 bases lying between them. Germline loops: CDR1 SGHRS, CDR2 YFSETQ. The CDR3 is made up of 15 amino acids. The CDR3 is CASRWRSPSNTEAFF. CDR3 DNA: TGCGCCAGCAGGTGGCGGTCTCCGTCGAACACTGAAGCTTTCTTT.

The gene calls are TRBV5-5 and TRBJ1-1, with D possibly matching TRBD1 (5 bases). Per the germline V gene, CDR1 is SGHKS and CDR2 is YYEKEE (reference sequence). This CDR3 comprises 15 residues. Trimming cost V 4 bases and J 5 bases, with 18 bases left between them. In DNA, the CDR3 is TGTGCCAGCAGCCCTCTTCAGGGAGGAGGTACTGAAGCTTTCTTT. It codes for CASSPLQGGGTEAFF.

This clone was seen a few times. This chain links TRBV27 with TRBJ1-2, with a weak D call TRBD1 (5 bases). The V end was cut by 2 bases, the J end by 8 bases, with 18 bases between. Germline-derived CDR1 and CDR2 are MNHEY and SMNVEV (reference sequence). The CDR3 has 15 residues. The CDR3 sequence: CASSLGSRVRGGYTF. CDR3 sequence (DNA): TGTGCCAGCAGTTTAGGCTCCAGGGTCCGAGGCGGCTACACCTTC.

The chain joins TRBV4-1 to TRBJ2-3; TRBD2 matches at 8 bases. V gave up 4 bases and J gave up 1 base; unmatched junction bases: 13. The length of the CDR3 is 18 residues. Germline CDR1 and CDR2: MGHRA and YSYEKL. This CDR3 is CASSPRYRDSGGTDTQYF. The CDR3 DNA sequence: TGCGCCAGCAGCCCACGGTACAGGGATAGCGGGGGCACAGATACGCAGTATTTT.

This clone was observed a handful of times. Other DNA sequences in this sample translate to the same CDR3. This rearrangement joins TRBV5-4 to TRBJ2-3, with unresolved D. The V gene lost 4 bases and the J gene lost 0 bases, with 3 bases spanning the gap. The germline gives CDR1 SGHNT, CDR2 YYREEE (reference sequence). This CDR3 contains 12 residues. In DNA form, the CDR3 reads TGTGCCAGCAGCCCTAGCACAGATACGCAGTATTTT. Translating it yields CASSPSTDTQYF.

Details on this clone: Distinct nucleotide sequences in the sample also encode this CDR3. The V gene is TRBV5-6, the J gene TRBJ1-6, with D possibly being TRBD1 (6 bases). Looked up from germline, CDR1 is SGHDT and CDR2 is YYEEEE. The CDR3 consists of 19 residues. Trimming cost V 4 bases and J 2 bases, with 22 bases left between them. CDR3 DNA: TGTGCCAGCAGCGGCATCCTGATCGGGGGGCGAGCCTATAATTCACCCCTCCACTTT. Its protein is CASSGILIGGRAYNSPLHF.

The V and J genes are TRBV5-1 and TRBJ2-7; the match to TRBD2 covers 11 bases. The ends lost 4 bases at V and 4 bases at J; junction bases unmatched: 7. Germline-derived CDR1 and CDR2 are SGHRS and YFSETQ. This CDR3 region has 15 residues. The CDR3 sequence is CASSTPGTSGYEQYF. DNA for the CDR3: TGCGCCAGCAGCACCCCCGGGACTAGCGGATACGAGCAGTACTTC.